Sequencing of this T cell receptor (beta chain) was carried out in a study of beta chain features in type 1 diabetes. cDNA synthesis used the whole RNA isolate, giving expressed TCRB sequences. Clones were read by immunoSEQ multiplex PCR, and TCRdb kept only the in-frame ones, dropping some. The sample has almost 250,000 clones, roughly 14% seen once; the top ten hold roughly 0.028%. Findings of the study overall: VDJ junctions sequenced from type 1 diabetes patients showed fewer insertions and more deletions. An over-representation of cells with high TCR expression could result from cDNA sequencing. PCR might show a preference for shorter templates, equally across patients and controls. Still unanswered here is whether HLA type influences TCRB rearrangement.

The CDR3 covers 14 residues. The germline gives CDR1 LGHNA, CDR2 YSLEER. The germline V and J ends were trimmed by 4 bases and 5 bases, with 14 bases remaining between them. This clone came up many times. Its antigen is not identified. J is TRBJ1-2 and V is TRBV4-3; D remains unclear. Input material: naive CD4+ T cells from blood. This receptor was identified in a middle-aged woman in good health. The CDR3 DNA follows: TGCGCCAGCAGCCCCGTGGGCACCTTGTATGGCTACACCTTC. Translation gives CASSPVGTLYGYTF.